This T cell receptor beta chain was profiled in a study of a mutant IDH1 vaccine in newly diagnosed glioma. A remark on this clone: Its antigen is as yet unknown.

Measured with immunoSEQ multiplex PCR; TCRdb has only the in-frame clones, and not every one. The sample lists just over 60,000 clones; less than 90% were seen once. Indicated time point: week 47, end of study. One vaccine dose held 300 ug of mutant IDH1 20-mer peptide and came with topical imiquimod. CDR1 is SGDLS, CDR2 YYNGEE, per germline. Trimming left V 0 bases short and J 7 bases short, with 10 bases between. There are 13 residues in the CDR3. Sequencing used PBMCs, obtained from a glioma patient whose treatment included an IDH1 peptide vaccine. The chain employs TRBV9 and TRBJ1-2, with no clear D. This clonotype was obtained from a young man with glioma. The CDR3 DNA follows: TGTGCCAGCAGCGTAGACCAGGTAGCTGGCTACACCTTC. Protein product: CASSVDQVAGYTF.